The entry below describes one TCR beta chain. The CDR3 covers 13 residues. The germline CDR1 and CDR2 sequences are SGHNT and YYREEE (reference sequence). The V gene lost 4 bases and the J gene lost 5 bases, with 9 bases spanning the gap. The sample belongs to a study of blood T cell repertoires in COVID-19. Produced via immunoSEQ multiplex PCR; TCRdb's table is partial and in-frame only. In the table there are 200,000 to 250,000 clones, 80% of which are singletons. This receptor was taken from a woman aged 40 to 55 with acute COVID-19. Sample: PBMCs or T cells enriched from blood (not recorded which). J is TRBJ2-2 and V is TRBV5-4; the D gene is possibly TRBD2 (6 bases). This chain's CDR3 is CASSRRGTGELFF. The CDR3 region has the DNA TGTGCCAGCAGCCGACGGGGGACCGGGGAGCTGTTTTTT.